Listed below are T cell receptor beta chains from one sample, sequenced in a study of T cells after yellow fever vaccination. TCRdb used MiXCR to reprocess the 5' RACE reads, holding one entry per CDR3 protein. In the table there are hundreds of thousands of distinct CDR3 sequences, roughly an eighth of which are singletons. The source was PBMCs, collected on the day of the yellow fever booster vaccination. These receptors all stem from a man aged 30-40 years who received the YFV17D yellow fever vaccine. Both conserved end residues are part of each CDR3. The D gene is left open where the match is weak. Clone size appears in some rows only: once, few, many, or a class for an expanded clone.

v_call,d_call,j_call,clone_size,cdr3_nt,cdr3_aa
TRBV9,-,TRBJ2-5,few,TGTGCCAGCAGCCCCGTGGGACGCGGAGGAGAGACCCAGTACTTC,CASSPVGRGGETQYF
TRBV5-1,TRBD2,TRBJ2-7,few,TGCGCCAGCAGCTTGTCTTCAGCGGGAGGCGAGCAGTACTTC,CASSLSSAGGEQYF
TRBV12-3/TRBV12-4,TRBD2,TRBJ2-1,few,TGTGCCAGCAAAACCGGGACTAGCAGATCCAATGAGCAGTTCTTC,CASKTGTSRSNEQFF
TRBV7-2,TRBD2,TRBJ2-5,-,TGTGCCAGCAGCTTAGTTGGGGGAGGGCCAAAGACCCAGTACTTC,CASSLVGGGPKTQYF
TRBV7-2,-,TRBJ2-1,-,TGTGCCAGCAGCACAGGACTCGGCCCCTACAATGAGCAGTTCTTC,CASSTGLGPYNEQFF
TRBV28,-,TRBJ2-1,many,TGTGCCAGCATGGAACTCGGCCGTAACAATGAGCAGTTCTTC,CASMELGRNNEQFF
TRBV4-2,TRBD1,TRBJ2-7,-,TGTGCCAGCAGCCACGCCGGGACAGGGGGAGCAGCCTACGAGCAGTACTTC,CASSHAGTGGAAYEQYF
TRBV5-1,TRBD2,TRBJ2-7,-,TGCGCCAGCAGCCCGGGACTAGCGGGAGGGATTGGCTACGAGCAGTACTTC,CASSPGLAGGIGYEQYF
TRBV5-1,-,TRBJ2-7,-,TGCGCCAGCAGCCCCGGGACGGAATCCTACGAGCAGTACTTC,CASSPGTESYEQYF
TRBV9,TRBD2,TRBJ2-5,-,TGTGCCAGCAGCGACAAGTTAGCGGGAGGAACAGAGACCCAGTACTTC,CASSDKLAGGTETQYF
TRBV29-1,TRBD2,TRBJ2-1,-,TGCAGCGTCCGAAGCGGGAGCGGAGATGAGCAGTTCTTC,CSVRSGSGDEQFF
TRBV20-1,TRBD2,TRBJ2-2,few,TGCAGTGCTGGTAGCGGGAGAGACACCGGGGAGCTGTTTTTT,CSAGSGRDTGELFF
TRBV7-2,-,TRBJ1-2,few,TGTGCCAGCAGCGACCGGCCACAGGGACTGGCTGGCTACACCTTC,CASSDRPQGLAGYTF
TRBV5-1,-,TRBJ2-2,-,TGCGCCAGCAGCCCGTACGGACAGAACGCGAACACCGGGGAGCTGTTTTTT,CASSPYGQNANTGELFF
TRBV20-1,-,TRBJ2-3,-,TGCAGTGCTACCCGACAGGTTACAACAGATACGCAGTATTTT,CSATRQVTTDTQYF
TRBV30,-,TRBJ1-1,-,TGTGCCTGGAGTGCCTCACCGGTTGAAGCTTTCTTT,CAWSASPVEAFF
TRBV7-2,-,TRBJ2-4,-,TGTGCCAGTACAGGGATCGCCAAAAACATTCAGTACTTC,CASTGIAKNIQYF
TRBV4-3,TRBD2,TRBJ2-1,-,TGCGCCAGCAGCCGAGGACTAGCTCAGGGTAATGAGCAGTTCTTC,CASSRGLAQGNEQFF
TRBV4-3,-,TRBJ2-7,few,TGCGCCAGCAGCCAAGAGCGGGACACCACCTACGAGCAGTACTTC,CASSQERDTTYEQYF
TRBV5-6,-,TRBJ1-2,many,TGTGCCAGCTTGTCCCAGGGACGGGACTATGGCTACACCTTC,CASLSQGRDYGYTF
TRBV5-1,TRBD1,TRBJ2-7,few,TGCGCCAGCAGCTTACGGACAGGTCGAACTAGCTCCTACGAGCAGTACTTC,CASSLRTGRTSSYEQYF
TRBV5-1,-,TRBJ1-2,many,TGCGCCAGCAGCATACAGGGTAACTATGGCTACACCTTC,CASSIQGNYGYTF
TRBV6-1,-,TRBJ2-6,few,TGTGCCAGCAGTGTTGGGTATGGGGCCAACGTCCTGACTTTC,CASSVGYGANVLTF
TRBV12-3/TRBV12-4,-,TRBJ2-3,few,TGTGCCAGCAGTCTCGTCCTAGTTTCAGATACGCAGTATTTT,CASSLVLVSDTQYF
TRBV4-2,TRBD2,TRBJ2-7,few,TGTGCCAGCAGCCAAGCGGAACTAGCGGGAGGGGTTGAGCAGTACTTC,CASSQAELAGGVEQYF
TRBV11-3,TRBD2,TRBJ2-1,few,TGTGCCAGCAGCTCCGCCCCCGGGACTAGCGGGAGGTCCCTTGGTAACAATGAGCAGTTCTTC,CASSSAPGTSGRSLGNNEQFF
TRBV6-2/TRBV6-3,-,TRBJ2-7,-,TGTGCCAGCAGTATTCTAGGGGGGAGCTCCTACGAGCAGTACTTC,CASSILGGSSYEQYF
TRBV6-2/TRBV6-3,-,TRBJ2-3,few,TGTGCCAGCAGTTACGGGATAGCCGGAGGATTGAATACGCAGTATTTT,CASSYGIAGGLNTQYF
TRBV12-3/TRBV12-4,-,TRBJ2-5,-,TGTGCCAGCAGTTTCTGGGAGCAAGAGACCCAGTACTTC,CASSFWEQETQYF
TRBV5-1,-,TRBJ1-5,few,TGCGCCAGCAGCTTGGCGGGGGGCGATAGTCAGCCCCAGCATTTT,CASSLAGGDSQPQHF
TRBV5-6,TRBD2,TRBJ2-2,-,TGTCCCAGCAGCCCGTTCGGGGGAGGGATCGCCGGGGAGCTGTTTTTT,CPSSPFGGGIAGELFF
TRBV4-3,-,TRBJ2-1,-,TGCGCCAGCAGCCCCCAGGGGGGATACGGTTTCTACAATGAGCAGTTCTTC,CASSPQGGYGFYNEQFF
TRBV18,TRBD1,TRBJ2-5,-,TGTGCCAGCTCACTGGGGACAGTCAACCAAGAGACCCAGTACTTC,CASSLGTVNQETQYF
TRBV12-3/TRBV12-4,TRBD1,TRBJ2-5,-,TGTGCCAGCAGTGGACAGGGTAAGCAAGAGACCCAGTACTTC,CASSGQGKQETQYF
TRBV7-9,TRBD2,TRBJ2-5,few,TGTGCCAGCAGCGTTCGTAGCGGGCAAGAGACCCAGTACTTC,CASSVRSGQETQYF
TRBV6-2/TRBV6-3,TRBD2,TRBJ2-7,-,TGTGCCAGCAGTCCCCGGACTAGCGGGGTTACCTACGAGCAGTACTTC,CASSPRTSGVTYEQYF
TRBV20-1,-,TRBJ2-1,-,TGCAGTGCTAGTCCTCGGAGAAACAATGAGCAGTTCTTC,CSASPRRNNEQFF
TRBV11-1,-,TRBJ2-1,-,TGTGCCAGCAGCCGACAGAGGTCGGGACACGGGTCCTACAATGAGCAGTTCTTC,CASSRQRSGHGSYNEQFF
TRBV5-4,-,TRBJ1-3,-,TGTGCCAGCAGCTTGGAGGGGTCGGGGCGCCACCAACGAAACACCATATATTTT,CASSLEGSGRHQRNTIYF
TRBV6-5,TRBD2,TRBJ2-7,-,TGTGCCAGCAGTTTCCAGCTAGCGGGGGGAGGTAGGGTCGAGCAGTACTTC,CASSFQLAGGGRVEQYF
TRBV2,-,TRBJ2-1,-,TGTGCCAGCAGTGAATTACTCGGGCTACGCAATGAGCAGTTCTTC,CASSELLGLRNEQFF
TRBV7-9,-,TRBJ2-5,-,TGTGCCAGCAGTAAAGATTCTGGGACAAGGTACCAAGAGACCCAGTACTTC,CASSKDSGTRYQETQYF
TRBV5-1,TRBD1,TRBJ2-7,-,TGCGCCAGCAGCGTACAGGGGGCCTACGAGCAGTACTTC,CASSVQGAYEQYF
TRBV20-1,TRBD2,TRBJ2-1,few,TGCAGTGCTTCTAAAGCGGGAGGGCCGTTCTTC,CSASKAGGPFF
TRBV20-1,TRBD2,TRBJ2-5,-,TGCAGTGCTGTCACGACTAGCGGGGTCCGGGAGACCCAGTACTTC,CSAVTTSGVRETQYF
TRBV7-2,-,TRBJ2-7,-,TGTGCCAGCAGCTTAGATCTAGCAGTCTCCTACGAGCAGTACTTC,CASSLDLAVSYEQYF
TRBV29-1,-,TRBJ2-1,many,TGCAGCGTTGAACAGTACAATGAGCAGTTCTTC,CSVEQYNEQFF
TRBV7-2,-,TRBJ2-2,-,TGTGCCAGCAGCCCCGGACCTTTCACCGGGGAGCTGTTTTTT,CASSPGPFTGELFF
TRBV5-8,TRBD1,TRBJ1-1,-,TGTGCCAGCAGCTCACAGGGGGTGAGTCCCACGGCGACTGAAGCTTTCTTT,CASSSQGVSPTATEAFF
TRBV30,-,TRBJ2-3,-,TGTGCCTGGAGTAGAGGATTTACAGATACGCAGTATTTT,CAWSRGFTDTQYF
TRBV6-2/TRBV6-3,-,TRBJ2-2,-,TGTGCCAGCAGTACCAAGGGGGTTAGCACCGGGGAGCTGTTTTTT,CASSTKGVSTGELFF
TRBV5-1,-,TRBJ2-1,many,TGCGCCAGCAGCACCTCCGCCTTAAGCTCCTACAATGAGCAGTTCTTC,CASSTSALSSYNEQFF
TRBV7-2,TRBD1,TRBJ2-2,-,TGTGCCAGCAGCGAGACAGGGGCCAGGACCGGGGAGCTGTTTTTT,CASSETGARTGELFF
TRBV18,-,TRBJ2-5,few,TGTGCCAGCTCACCACGGACAGTGACTCAAGAGACCCAGTACTTC,CASSPRTVTQETQYF
TRBV5-6,TRBD2,TRBJ2-1,-,TGTGCCAGCAGCTTGGCCTCGAAAGCGGGAGGGCCACAGTATGAGCAGTTCTTC,CASSLASKAGGPQYEQFF
TRBV5-1,-,TRBJ1-5,few,TGCGCCAGCAGCTTGGAAGGAAACAATCAGCCCCAGCATTTT,CASSLEGNNQPQHF
TRBV18,TRBD1,TRBJ1-1,few,TGTGCCAGCTCACCTCAGCGAGGACAGGGGGTATCTGGGAACACTGAAGCTTTCTTT,CASSPQRGQGVSGNTEAFF
TRBV5-1,-,TRBJ2-2,-,TGCGCCAGCAGCTTGGTGGACAGACGGAACACCGGGGAGCTGTTTTTT,CASSLVDRRNTGELFF